This T cell receptor (beta chain) derives from a study of regulatory T cells in long-lasting Graves disease. Ten or more counts support this clonotype. HTBI primers from iRepertoire and Arm-PCR of CDR3 regions yielded the TCR beta libraries. TCRdb analysed the multiplex PCR reads with MiXCR anew, one entry per CDR3 protein. Seen here are a few hundred thousand distinct CDR3 sequences, approximately 23% observed once, and the top ten hold over 10%. Time point denoted: persistent/refractory GD, antithyroid drugs over 5 years with positive TRAb. The TCR library was made from RNA that had been extracted from PBMCs in TRIzol. The receptor was isolated from a female donor with Graves disease. This sample comprised peripheral blood mononuclear cells (PBMCs), obtained when the disease was refractory, from a patient treated with antithyroid drugs.

CDR3 nucleotides: TGTGCCAGCCTTTTGGGGTTAGTGGACCCCGGAGGGGAGACCCAGTACTTC. This sequence encodes CASLLGLVDPGGETQYF. This chain connects TRBV11-2 to TRBJ2-5; possibly TRBD2 for D (6 bases). From germline, CDR1 is SGHAT and CDR2 FQNNGV. The V gene lost 8 bases and the J gene lost 5 bases, with 27 bases spanning the gap. This CDR3 spans 17 amino acids.